This T cell receptor (beta chain) was documented in a study of early T cells in non-severe SARS-CoV-2 infection. General study findings and limits: Reliance on VDJdb matching favored anti-spike CD8 responses; private and CD4 specificities were missed.

Germline CDR1 SEHNR, CDR2 FQNEAQ (reference sequence). V was clipped by 0 bases and J by 1 base, with 18 bases between them. This CDR3 comprises 18 residues. Researchers tagged individual cDNA molecules with unique molecular identifiers. TCRdb reprocessed the 5' RACE reads with MiXCR, giving one entry per CDR3 protein. The sample comprises about 110,000 distinct CDR3 sequences, 10% to 15% of which are singletons, and approximately 3.8% rests with the top ten. About this clonotype: Its antigen is as yet unknown.

This receptor was taken from an adult who was a healthcare worker with PCR-confirmed SARS-CoV-2 infection or an uninfected control (not recorded which). The chain recombines TRBV7-9 with TRBJ1-1, with D perhaps matching TRBD1 (5 bases). The material sequenced was whole blood, taken at baseline. The CDR3 nucleotides read TGTGCCAGCAGCTTAGCATTCAACCGTCAGGGCCAGAACACTGAAGCTTTCTTT. The encoded protein is CASSLAFNRQGQNTEAFF.